These 18 T cell receptor beta chains share one sample of origin, sequenced in a study of molecular identifiers for immune sequencing clone quantification. TCRdb itself ran the PCR reads through MiXCR, one entry per CDR3 protein. The top ten hold about 7.4% of the sample, which has about 36,000 distinct CDR3 sequences, about a fifth seen once. Sequencing was carried out using naive CD8+ T cells from blood, with Jurkat cell RNA spiked in. Sample subset: FACS-sorted CD8+CD4-CCR7+CD45RA+ naive T cells. The receptors originated from a human donor in good health. Some libraries in this study had Jurkat cell RNA spiked in.

The J gene is TRBJ2-7, the V gene TRBV27; no firm D call. Germline V CDR1 and CDR2: MNHEY, SMNVEV (reference sequence). CDR3 size: 13 residues. Trimming stripped 3 bases from V and 3 bases from J, with 9 bases between. The chain's CDR3 is CASSFQRDYEQYF. Here the CDR3 DNA reads TGTGCCAGCAGTTTCCAAAGGGACTACGAGCAGTACTTC.

This clonotype appeared a few times. This chain uses TRBV9 with TRBJ2-1; 11 bases are a match to TRBD2. The CDR3 runs to 16 residues. Germline V gene data show CDR1 as SGDLS and CDR2 as YYNGEE. Unmatched junction bases numbered 12, after V lost 4 bases and J lost 9 bases. The CDR3 loop is CASSKTSGSRRVEQFF. DNA of the CDR3: TGTGCCAGCAGCAAAACTAGCGGGAGTAGGAGGGTTGAGCAGTTCTTC.

For the CDR3, the DNA is TGCGCCAGCAGTGAGTCGGGAGTTCATGAGCAGTTCTTC. It codes for CASSESGVHEQFF. The rearrangement joins TRBV10-1 to TRBJ2-1, with D tentatively TRBD2 (5 bases). The germline V and J ends were trimmed by 0 bases and 8 bases, with 8 bases remaining between them. The CDR3 has 13 residues. Germline assignment: CDR1 WNHNN and CDR2 SYGVQD (reference sequence).

With regard to this clonotype: A much larger clone sits a single nucleotide away, making a read error possible. The chain carries TRBV2 and TRBJ1-1; D unresolved. V was trimmed by 1 base and J by 6 bases, leaving 12 bases between them. CDR1 and CDR2 (germline): SNHLY, FYNNEI. The CDR3 loop spans 14 amino acids. The DNA for the CDR3 is TGTGCCAGCAGTGAAGTCATGGTCGGGGCTGAAGCTTTCTTT. It codes for CASSEVMVGAEAFF.

This clonotype was observed many times. The chain carries TRBV11-2 and TRBJ1-4; D is possibly TRBD1 (5 bases). The CDR3 is 12 amino acids. Deletions cut 5 bases from V and 7 bases from J, with 8 bases between. Germline assignment: CDR1 SGHAT and CDR2 FQNNGV. CDR3 nucleotides: TGTGCCAGCAGCGGGGGGGGTGAAAAACTGTTTTTT. Its translation: CASSGGGEKLFF.

This clonotype has a handful of counts. The chain combines TRBV6-2 or TRBV6-3 with TRBJ2-5; TRBD2 is a possible D gene (6 bases). Trimming pared 2 bases from V and 6 bases from J, leaving 10 bases between. This CDR3 region has 13 residues. Germline V gene data show CDR1 as MNHEY and CDR2 as SVGEGT. The CDR3 reads CASSYGGLKTQYF. As DNA, the CDR3 is TGTGCCAGCAGTTACGGGGGGTTGAAGACCCAGTACTTC.

This chain links TRBV12-3 or TRBV12-4 with TRBJ2-4, with 7 bases that match TRBD2. Trimming at V came to 3 bases and at J to 1 base, leaving 6 bases not matched to a gene. The CDR3 contains 16 residues. CDR3 nucleotides: TGTGCCAGCAGTTTTGGGAGGGCTCGCGCCAAAAACATTCAGTACTTC. It specifies CASSFGRARAKNIQYF.

This clonotype was seen many times. The chain uses TRBV13 and TRBJ2-7; possibly TRBD1 for D (5 bases). Trimming removed 5 bases from V and 2 bases from J, with 13 bases in between. The CDR3 totals 14 residues. Per germline, CDR1 PRHDT and CDR2 FYEKMQ (reference sequence). In DNA, the CDR3 is TGTGCCAGCAGCCGTAGGGGCGGCACCTACGAGCAGTACTTC. Translating it yields CASSRRGGTYEQYF.

This clonotype has just a few counts. V is TRBV19 and J is TRBJ1-5; D is unclear. Germline V lookup: CDR1 LNHDA, CDR2 SQIVND (reference sequence). The V gene lost 5 bases and the J gene lost 7 bases, with 15 bases spanning the gap. The CDR3 length is 14 residues. The CDR3 nucleotides are TGTGCCAGTAGTGCCCGGGGATTGGTGCAGCCCCAGCATTTT. It translates to CASSARGLVQPQHF.

The rearrangement joins TRBV28 to TRBJ2-3; 9 nucleotides agree with TRBD2. Germline V gives CDR1 MDHEN, CDR2 SYDVKM. This CDR3 comprises 20 residues. V was clipped by 5 bases and J by 0 bases; unmatched bases: 18. For the CDR3, the DNA is TGTGCCAGCAGTACCTTTACCTGGCGGACTAGCGTCCCTAGCACAGATACGCAGTATTTT. Translated, it gives CASSTFTWRTSVPSTDTQYF.

This clonotype was recorded at least ten times. V is TRBV7-9 and J is TRBJ2-3, with TRBD2 as a possible D gene (6 bases). CDR1 is SEHNR and CDR2 is FQNEAQ in the germline V gene (reference sequence). Trimming shortened V by 2 bases and J by 0 bases, and 12 bases separated the two germline ends. This CDR3 has 16 amino acids. The CDR3 loop is CASSLIYGLSTDTQYF. CDR3 nucleotide sequence: TGTGCCAGCAGCTTAATATACGGACTAAGCACAGATACGCAGTATTTT.

This clonotype was seen many times. The chain combines TRBV7-2 with TRBJ2-7; 7 positions agree with TRBD1. The CDR3 length is 14 residues. CDR1 is SGHTA, CDR2 FQGNSA, per germline. The J segment lost 2 bases and the V segment lost 5 bases, leaving 6 bases of the junction unmatched. The CDR3 region has the DNA TGTGCCAGCAGCACGTGGGGACAGACCTACGAGCAGTACTTC. This translates into CASSTWGQTYEQYF.

This clonotype appeared many times. The V call is TRBV4-3, the J call TRBJ2-7, with D possibly called TRBD1 or TRBD2 (5 bases each). CDR1 is LGHNA, CDR2 YSLEER, per germline. V dropped 0 bases and J dropped 2 bases, with 11 bases sitting between them. The CDR3 has 15 amino acids. CDR3 residues: CASSQDMGTAYEQYF. CDR3 in DNA: TGCGCCAGCAGCCAAGACATGGGGACCGCCTACGAGCAGTACTTC.

The CDR3 here is CASSVAGRNKNIQYF. The CDR3 nucleotides read TGTGCCAGCAGTGTAGCGGGCAGGAACAAAAACATTCAGTACTTC. The genes are TRBV2 and TRBJ2-4; 7 positions agree with TRBD2. This CDR3 contains 15 residues. J gave up 3 bases and V 4 bases, and 6 bases lay outside the gene matches. Germline assignment: CDR1 SNHLY and CDR2 FYNNEI. Supplemented by reference TRBV2 and TRBJ2-4, the full variable domain reads EPEVTQTPSHQVTQMGQEVILRCVPISNHLYFYWYRQILGQKVEFLVSFYNNEISEKSEIFDDQFSVERPDGSNFTLKIRSTKLEDSAMYFCASSVAGRNKNIQYFGAGTRLSVL.

To note about this clonotype: A read error may be the cause here, since a much bigger clone is one base away. J is TRBJ2-2 and V is TRBV12-5; the D gene is possibly TRBD2 (5 bases). Germline values: CDR1 LGHNT, CDR2 FRNRAP. Trimming pared 3 bases from V and 0 bases from J, leaving 8 bases between. The CDR3 is 15 residues long. CDR3 amino acids: CASGFADSNTGELFF. The CDR3 DNA follows: TGTGCTAGTGGTTTTGCGGACTCGAACACCGGGGAGCTGTTTTTT.

The genes are TRBV20-1 and TRBJ1-2, with TRBD1 matching over 8 bases. In germline, CDR1 is DFQATT, CDR2 SNEGSKA (reference sequence). The CDR3 is 12 amino acids. CDR3 sequence (DNA): TGCAGCACGACAGGGGTGGACTATGGCTACACCTTC. It codes for CSTTGVDYGYTF.

The rearrangement joins TRBV5-4 to TRBJ2-7; D is unclear. V lost 0 bases, J lost 2 bases, and 12 bases lay in between. CDR1 and CDR2 from the germline V gene are SGHNT and YYREEE (reference sequence). This CDR3 contains 15 residues. The CDR3, as DNA: TGTGCCAGCAGCTTGGGGCCTGGGCCACCCTACGAGCAGTACTTC. The encoded protein is CASSLGPGPPYEQYF.

This clonotype was detected ten times or more. V is TRBV7-9 and J is TRBJ1-4, with 9 bases fitting TRBD1. Germline CDR1 is SEHNR and CDR2 is FQNEAQ (reference sequence). This CDR3 region has 13 residues. Trimming at V came to 10 bases and at J to 5 bases, leaving 5 bases not matched to a gene. The chain's CDR3 is CATRGTGNEKLFF. The CDR3 DNA sequence: TGTGCCACTCGAGGGACAGGGAATGAAAAACTGTTTTTT.